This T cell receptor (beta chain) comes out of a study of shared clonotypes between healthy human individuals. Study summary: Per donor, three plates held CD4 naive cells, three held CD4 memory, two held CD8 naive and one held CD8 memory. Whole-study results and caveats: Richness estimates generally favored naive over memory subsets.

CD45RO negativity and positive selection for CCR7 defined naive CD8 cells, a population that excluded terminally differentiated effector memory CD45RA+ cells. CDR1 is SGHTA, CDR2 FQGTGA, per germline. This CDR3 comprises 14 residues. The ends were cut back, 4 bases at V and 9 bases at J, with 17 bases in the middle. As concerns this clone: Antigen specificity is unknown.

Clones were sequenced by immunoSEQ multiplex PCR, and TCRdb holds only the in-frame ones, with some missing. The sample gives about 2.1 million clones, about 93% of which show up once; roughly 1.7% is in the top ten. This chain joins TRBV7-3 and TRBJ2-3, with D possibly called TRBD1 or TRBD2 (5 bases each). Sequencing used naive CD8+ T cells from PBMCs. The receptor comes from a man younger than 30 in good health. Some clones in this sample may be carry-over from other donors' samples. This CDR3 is CASSSMGLRDTQYF. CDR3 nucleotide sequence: TGTGCCAGCAGCTCTATGGGCTTGAGGGACACGCAGTATTTT. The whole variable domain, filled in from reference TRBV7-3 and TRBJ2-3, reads GAGVSQTPSNKVTEKGKYVELRCDPISGHTALYWYRQSLGQGPEFLIYFQGTGAADDSGLPNDRFFAVRPEGSVSTLKIQRTERGDSAVYLCASSSMGLRDTQYFGPGTRLTVL.